This note documents a single TCR beta chain sequence. This sample was taken from a study of blood T cell repertoires in COVID-19. Study overall: Nucleic acid was either cDNA or gDNA, and it came from T cells, B-cell-depleted T cells, or PBMCs.

J was trimmed by 2 bases and V by 9 bases; bases with no gene match: 10. This CDR3 is built from 17 residues. Germline V CDR1 and CDR2: KGHSY, FQNENV. The protocol was immunoSEQ multiplex PCR, while the TCRdb copy is restricted to in-frame clones and leaves out a portion. The repertoire has about 88,000 clones, less than 95% of them found once; the top ten carry 6.5% to 8%. Seattle patients were enrolled while actively infected and followed longitudinally. The sequenced material came from peripheral blood. This sequence joins TRBV16 and TRBJ2-6; TRBD1 matches at 10 bases. The TCR sequence derives from a man younger than 35 with COVID-19, enrolled during active disease. CDR3 sequence: CASRTPGQGTGANVLTF. The CDR3 bases are TGTGCCAGTCGAACCCCGGGACAGGGGACTGGGGCCAACGTCCTGACTTTC.